Sequencing of this TCR beta chain was carried out in a study of blood T cell repertoires in COVID-19. Whole-study context: Acute-phase and convalescent COVID-19 samples originated in the United States, Italy and Spain. The cDNA or gDNA used as material had been derived from T cells, B-cell-depleted T cells, or PBMCs.

The CDR3 length is 14 residues. V shed 6 bases and J shed 3 bases, with 12 bases lying between them. The germline CDR1 and CDR2 sequences are MNHEY and SVGEGT. Authors' analysis steps: Estimation of nucleated cell counts relied on the amplification of reference gene primers. TCRdb's table, derived via immunoSEQ multiplex PCR, lists solely in-frame clones and lacks some. Clone size and V and J calls were adopted from that table, with D and trimming inferred from the DNA. Among fewer than 350,000 clones listed, about 86% were seen once. This TCR came from a woman aged 25 to 45 who had recovered from COVID-19. The source material was peripheral blood. The chain uses TRBV6-2 or TRBV6-3 and TRBJ1-5; D may be TRBD1 (6 bases). The chain's CDR3 is CASSRGGLNQPQHF. The CDR3, as DNA: TGTGCCAGCAGCCGCGGGGGCCTCAATCAGCCCCAGCATTTT.